These 25 T cell receptor beta chains share one sample of origin, sequenced in a study of shared clonotypes between healthy human individuals. Naivety among CD8 cells was defined by CD45RO negativity and positive CCR7 selection, thereby excluding terminally differentiated effector memory CD45RA+ cells. Method: immunoSEQ multiplex PCR; TCRdb's copy keeps in-frame clones and lacks some. The sample shows 1.5 million to 2.5 million clones, about 94% of them seen only once. Specimen: naive CD8+ T cells sorted from blood. The receptor source for this set is a man aged 18 to 30 in good health.

The chain joins TRBV10-3 to TRBJ1-2; D is unclear. CDR1 and CDR2 from the germline V gene are ENHRY and SYGVKD. CDR3 length equals 14 residues. Between the trimmed V and J ends, which lost 0 bases and 2 bases, there was a span of 7 bases. The CDR3 spells CAISESDLNYGYTF. The CDR3 DNA is TGTGCCATCAGTGAGTCGGACCTCAACTATGGCTACACCTTC.

The CDR3 nucleotides read TGTGCCAGCAGCGGCAGCGACCTGAACACTGAAGCTTTCTTT. Translated, it gives CASSGSDLNTEAFF. The chain joins TRBV9 to TRBJ1-1; no clear D. This CDR3 is 14 amino acids long. Deletions cut 3 bases from V and 0 bases from J, with 9 bases between. Germline assignment: CDR1 SGDLS and CDR2 YYNGEE.

This sequence joins TRBV7-9 and TRBJ1-6; no clear D. Germline V CDR1 and CDR2: SEHNR, FQNEAQ (reference sequence). Trimming took 5 bases from V and 8 from J, leaving 13 bases between them. This CDR3 spans 14 amino acids. CDR3 DNA sequence: TGTGCCAGCAGCCCGCCCGAACCGGATTCACCCCTCCACTTT. This encodes CASSPPEPDSPLHF. Drawing the rest from reference TRBV7-9 and TRBJ1-6, the complete variable domain is DTGVSQNPRHKITKRGQNVTFRCDPISEHNRLYWYRQTLGQGPEFLTYFQNEAQLEKSRLLSDRFSAERPKGSFSTLEIQRTEQGDSAMYLCASSPPEPDSPLHFGNGTRLTVT.

The rearrangement links TRBV28 to TRBJ1-5, with TRBD1 matching 8 bases. The CDR3 consists of 17 residues. Germline loops: CDR1 MDHEN, CDR2 SYDVKM. Germline trimming cut 7 bases from V and 5 bases from J; bases unmatched to any gene: 16. CDR3 loop: CASTSDRERERYQPQHF. The CDR3 bases are TGTGCCAGCACCTCGGACAGGGAGAGAGAGCGGTATCAGCCCCAGCATTTT.

The chain carries TRBV19 and TRBJ2-2, with D uncertain. V lost 9 bases and J lost 2, with 31 bases in between. The germline CDR1 and CDR2 sequences are LNHDA and SQIVND (reference sequence). The CDR3 runs 20 residues. CDR3 sequence reads: CASNQRISSTEATNTGELFF. CDR3 nucleotides: TGTGCCAGCAATCAGAGGATTTCATCGACCGAGGCCACTAACACCGGGGAGCTGTTTTTT.

The rearrangement joins TRBV4-3 to TRBJ1-1; D not resolved. Germline CDR1 reads LGHNA; CDR2 reads YSLEER. The CDR3 sequence is 12 residues long. V shed 5 bases and J shed 5 bases, with 9 bases lying between them. CDR3 sequence: CASSNPGTEAFF. CDR3 DNA sequence: TGCGCCAGCAGCAACCCGGGGACTGAAGCTTTCTTT.

In its sample, this clone was seen a few times. V is TRBV7-9 and J is TRBJ1-2; D not resolved. V shed 1 base and J shed 0 bases, with 12 bases lying between them. The CDR3 totals 16 residues. In germline, CDR1 is SEHNR, CDR2 FQNEAQ (reference sequence). The CDR3 is CASSLGEGVTNYGYTF. Written as DNA, the CDR3 is TGTGCCAGCAGCTTAGGGGAAGGAGTTACTAACTATGGCTACACCTTC.

On this clone: Other nucleotide sequences from this sample produce the same CDR3. This chain joins TRBV7-2 and TRBJ2-3; D may be TRBD2 (5 bases). Looked up from germline, CDR1 is SGHTA and CDR2 is FQGNSA. This CDR3 is built from 14 residues. V lost 1 base to trimming and J lost 4 bases, with 9 bases between them. CDR3 nucleotides: TGTGCCAGCAGCTTAGTACTAGGGCCAGATACGCAGTATTTT. Translation gives CASSLVLGPDTQYF.

The CDR3 coding sequence is TGTGCCAGTACCGTCGACAGGGAAGGTTCTATAGGGAATCAGCCCCAGCATTTT. Amino acids: CASTVDREGSIGNQPQHF. This rearrangement joins TRBV19 to TRBJ1-5, with 7 bases lining up with TRBD1. The CDR3 runs to 18 residues. V shed 7 bases and J 4 bases; nucleotides not matched to a gene: 19. CDR1 LNHDA and CDR2 SQIVND come from the germline V gene (reference sequence).

For this clone: Other DNA sequences from this sample encode an identical CDR3 as well. The V and J genes are TRBV9 and TRBJ1-3, with 9 bases identical to TRBD1. The germline V gene encodes CDR1 SGDLS and CDR2 YYNGEE. The V segment lost 5 bases and the J segment 7 bases; nucleotides outside the gene matches: 1. This CDR3 region has 12 residues. CDR3 sequence reads: CASSGQGNTIYF. The CDR3 DNA is TGTGCCAGCAGTGGACAGGGGAACACCATATATTTT.

The chain employs TRBV29-1 and TRBJ2-1, with 15 bases aligning to TRBD2. This CDR3 spans 17 amino acids. CDR1 and CDR2 from the germline V gene are SQVTM and ANQGSEA. V was pared by 3 bases and J by 0 bases, with 3 bases of the junction left unmatched. The CDR3 region is CSVDGTSGGFSYNEQFF. The CDR3 region has the DNA TGCAGCGTTGACGGGACTAGCGGGGGGTTCTCCTACAATGAGCAGTTCTTC.

V gene TRBV13 combines with J gene TRBJ2-5; 13 bases match TRBD2. CDR3 length: 16 amino acids. After removal of 6 bases from V and 5 bases from J, the junction contained 9 bases not matched to a gene. Germline V gives CDR1 PRHDT, CDR2 FYEKMQ (reference sequence). Here the CDR3 reads CASRLGLAGDFETQYF. In DNA, the CDR3 is TGTGCCAGCAGACTAGGACTAGCGGGAGATTTCGAGACCCAGTACTTC.

Worth noting for this clone: This sample also contains other DNA sequences that code for the same CDR3. J is TRBJ2-7 and V is TRBV9; no firm D call. V was clipped by 0 bases and J by 3 bases, with 7 bases between them. This CDR3 region has 13 residues. Per germline, CDR1 SGDLS and CDR2 YYNGEE. The CDR3 spells CASSVAENYEQYF. The CDR3 DNA is TGTGCCAGCAGCGTAGCTGAAAACTACGAGCAGTACTTC.

V usage is TRBV10-3 and J usage is TRBJ2-1; 14 bases are shared with TRBD2. This CDR3 region has 18 residues. Trimming removed 4 bases from V and 0 bases from J; junction bases left unmatched: 5. CDR1 ENHRY and CDR2 SYGVKD come from the germline V gene. The CDR3 loop is CAISGGLAGATSYNEQFF. The CDR3, as DNA: TGTGCCATCAGTGGGGGACTAGCGGGAGCCACCTCCTACAATGAGCAGTTCTTC.

A remark on this clone: Other DNA variants within this sample encode the same CDR3. Written as DNA, the CDR3 is TGCGCCAGCAGCCAAGTGGGGGGCCACGAGCAGTACTTC. It is translated as CASSQVGGHEQYF. The genes are TRBV4-1 and TRBJ2-7, with D possibly called TRBD1 or TRBD2 (6 bases each). V shed 1 base and J shed 5 bases, with 9 bases lying between them. Germline CDR1 and CDR2: MGHRA and YSYEKL. The CDR3 is 13 residues long.

The chain has TRBV5-1 and TRBJ2-5; the D is unclear. Trimming shortened V by 0 bases and J by 0 bases, and 9 bases separated the two germline ends. CDR1 is SGHRS, CDR2 YFSETQ, per germline. This CDR3 comprises 15 residues. Written as DNA, the CDR3 is TGCGCCAGCAGCTTGGCCTTCGGGTACCAAGAGACCCAGTACTTC. Its translation is CASSLAFGYQETQYF.

This clone was recorded only once. The chain couples TRBV15 to TRBJ2-5; D remains unclear. The ends were cut back, 3 bases at V and 7 bases at J, with 15 bases in the middle. The CDR3 has 14 residues. The germline V gene has CDR1 LNHNV and CDR2 YYDKDF (reference sequence). In DNA, the CDR3 is TGTGCCACCAGCAGTACTACTTCCCTTCGGACCCAGTACTTC. Protein sequence: CATSSTTSLRTQYF.

The chain combines TRBV19 with TRBJ2-7; D might be TRBD2 (5 bases). There are 15 residues in the CDR3. The V and J ends lost 1 base and 0 bases respectively, with 10 bases between them. Germline V gene lookup returns CDR1 LNHDA and CDR2 SQIVND (reference sequence). As DNA, the CDR3 is TGTGCCAGTAGTATAGTCCAAGCGGCCTCCTACGAGCAGTACTTC. Protein sequence: CASSIVQAASYEQYF.

The V call is TRBV7-8, the J call TRBJ2-1; TRBD2 is a possible D gene (6 bases). V was trimmed by 4 bases and J by 10 bases, leaving 11 bases between them. The CDR3 has 12 residues. Germline V CDR1 and CDR2: SGHVS, FQNEAQ. CDR3 residues: CASSSVGLEQFF. The CDR3, as DNA: TGTGCCAGCAGCTCCGTAGGACTAGAGCAGTTCTTC.

The genes are TRBV30 and TRBJ2-3; D unresolved. There are 13 residues in the CDR3. V was trimmed by 8 bases and J by 5 bases, leaving 17 bases between them. Germline V gene data show CDR1 as GTSNPN and CDR2 as SVGIG (reference sequence). CDR3 in DNA: TGTGCCCCGAGGCTTCCCCGTGGAGATACGCAGTATTTT. It is translated as CAPRLPRGDTQYF.

The V and J genes are TRBV4-2 and TRBJ2-2; TRBD2 matches at 11 bases. The CDR3 is made up of 15 amino acids. With V trimmed by 5 bases and J by 2 bases, 1 base remained unmatched. CDR1 LGHNA and CDR2 YNFKEQ come from the germline V gene. Here the CDR3 DNA reads TGTGCCAGCAGCGGGACTAGCGGTAACACCGGGGAGCTGTTTTTT. Translating gives CASSGTSGNTGELFF.

The chain links TRBV11-2 to TRBJ1-1; TRBD1 matches 7 bases. Germline CDR1 SGHAT, CDR2 FQNNGV. After removal of 2 bases from V and 6 bases from J, the junction contained 3 bases not matched to a gene. The CDR3 consists of 13 residues. CDR3: CASSLYRGSEAFF. The CDR3 nucleotides are TGTGCCAGCAGCTTATACAGGGGTTCTGAAGCTTTCTTT.

This clone came up once. At the DNA level, this CDR3 is encoded by other sequences in the same sample as well. The genes are TRBV30 and TRBJ2-1, with 8 nucleotides matching TRBD2. Germline V CDR1 and CDR2: GTSNPN, SVGIG (reference sequence). The CDR3 loop spans 17 amino acids. The ends lost 1 base at V and 0 bases at J; junction bases unmatched: 8. CDR3 in amino acids: CAWSGLAGGSSYNEQFF. For the CDR3, the DNA is TGTGCCTGGAGTGGCCTAGCGGGTGGGAGCTCCTACAATGAGCAGTTCTTC.

This chain uses TRBV27 with TRBJ2-1, with no clear D. The CDR3 extends over 13 amino acids. The V gene's germline CDR1 is MNHEY and CDR2 SMNVEV (reference sequence). The V and J ends lost 0 bases and 3 bases respectively, with 3 bases between them. The CDR3 nucleotides are TGTGCCAGCAGTTTATCGTACTACAATGAGCAGTTCTTC. Translation gives CASSLSYYNEQFF.

V and J are TRBV27 and TRBJ2-5; 7 bases map to TRBD2. Germline assignment: CDR1 MNHEY and CDR2 SMNVEV (reference sequence). The CDR3 contains 13 residues. V lost 4 bases to trimming and J lost 5 bases; unmatched junction nucleotides: 4. CDR3 region: CASSSIGGETQYF. The CDR3 region has the DNA TGTGCCAGCAGTTCAATCGGGGGGGAGACCCAGTACTTC.